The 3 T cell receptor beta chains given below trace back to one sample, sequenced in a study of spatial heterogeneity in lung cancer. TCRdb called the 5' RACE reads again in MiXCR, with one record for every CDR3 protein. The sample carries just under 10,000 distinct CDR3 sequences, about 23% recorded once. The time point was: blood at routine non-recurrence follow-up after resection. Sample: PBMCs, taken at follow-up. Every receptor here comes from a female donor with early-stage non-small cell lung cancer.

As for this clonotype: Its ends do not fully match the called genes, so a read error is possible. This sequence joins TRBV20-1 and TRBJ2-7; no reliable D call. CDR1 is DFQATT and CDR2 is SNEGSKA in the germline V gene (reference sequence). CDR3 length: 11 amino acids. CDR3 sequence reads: CSAGESYEQYF. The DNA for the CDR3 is TGCAGTGCTGGAGAAAGCTACGAGCAGTACTTC.

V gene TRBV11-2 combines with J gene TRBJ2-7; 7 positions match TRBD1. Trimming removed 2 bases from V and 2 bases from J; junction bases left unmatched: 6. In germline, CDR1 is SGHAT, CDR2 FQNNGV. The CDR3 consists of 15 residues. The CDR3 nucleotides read TGTGCCAGCAGCTTATATGGACAGGCCCCCTACGAGCAGTACTTC. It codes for CASSLYGQAPYEQYF.

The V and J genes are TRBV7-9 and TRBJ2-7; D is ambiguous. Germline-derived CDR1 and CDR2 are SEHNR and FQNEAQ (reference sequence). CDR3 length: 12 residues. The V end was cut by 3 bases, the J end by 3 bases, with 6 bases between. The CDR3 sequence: CASSFNYYEQYF. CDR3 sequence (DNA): TGTGCCAGCAGCTTCAATTACTACGAGCAGTACTTC. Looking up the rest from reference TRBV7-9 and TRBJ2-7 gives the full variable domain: DTGVSQNPRHKITKRGQNVTFRCDPISEHNRLYWYRQTLGQGPEFLTYFQNEAQLEKSRLLSDRFSAERPKGSFSTLEIQRTEQGDSAMYLCASSFNYYEQYFGPGTRLTVT.